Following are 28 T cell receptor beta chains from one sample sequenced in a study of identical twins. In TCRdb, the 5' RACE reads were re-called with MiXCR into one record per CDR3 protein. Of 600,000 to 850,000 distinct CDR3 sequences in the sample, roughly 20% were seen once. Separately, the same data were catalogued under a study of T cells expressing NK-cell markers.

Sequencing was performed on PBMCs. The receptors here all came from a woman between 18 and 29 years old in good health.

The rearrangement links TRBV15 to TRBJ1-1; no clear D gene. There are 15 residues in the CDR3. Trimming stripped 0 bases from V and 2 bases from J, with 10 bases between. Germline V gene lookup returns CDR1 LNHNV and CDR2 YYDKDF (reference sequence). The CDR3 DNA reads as TGTGCCACCAGCAGAGATAGGGCAGCTAACACTGAAGCTTTCTTT. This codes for CATSRDRAANTEAFF. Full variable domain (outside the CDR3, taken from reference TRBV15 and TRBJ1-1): DAMVIQNPRYQVTQFGKPVTLSCSQTLNHNVMYWYQQKSSQAPKLLFHYYDKDFNNEADTPDNFQSRRPNTSFCFLDIRSPGLGDTAMYLCATSRDRAANTEAFFGQGTRLTVV.

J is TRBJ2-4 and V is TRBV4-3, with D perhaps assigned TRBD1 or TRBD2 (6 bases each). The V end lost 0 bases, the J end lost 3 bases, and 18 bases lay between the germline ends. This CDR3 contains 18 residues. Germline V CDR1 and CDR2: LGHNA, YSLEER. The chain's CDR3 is CASSQDGGQGGVKNIQYF. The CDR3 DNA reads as TGCGCCAGCAGCCAAGACGGGGGCCAGGGCGGCGTCAAAAACATTCAGTACTTC.

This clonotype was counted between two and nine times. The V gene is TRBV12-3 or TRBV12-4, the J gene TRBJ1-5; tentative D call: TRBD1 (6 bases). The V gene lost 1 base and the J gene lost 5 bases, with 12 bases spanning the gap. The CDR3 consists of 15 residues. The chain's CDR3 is CASSLGDNLYQPQHF. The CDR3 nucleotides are TGTGCCAGCAGTTTAGGGGACAACTTGTATCAGCCCCAGCATTTT.

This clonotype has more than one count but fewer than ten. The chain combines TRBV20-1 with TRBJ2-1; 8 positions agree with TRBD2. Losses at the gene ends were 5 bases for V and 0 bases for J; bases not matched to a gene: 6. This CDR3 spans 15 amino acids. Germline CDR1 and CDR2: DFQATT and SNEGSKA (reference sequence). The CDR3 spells CSAAISGSSYNEQFF. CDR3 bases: TGCAGTGCTGCCATAAGCGGGAGCTCCTACAATGAGCAGTTCTTC.

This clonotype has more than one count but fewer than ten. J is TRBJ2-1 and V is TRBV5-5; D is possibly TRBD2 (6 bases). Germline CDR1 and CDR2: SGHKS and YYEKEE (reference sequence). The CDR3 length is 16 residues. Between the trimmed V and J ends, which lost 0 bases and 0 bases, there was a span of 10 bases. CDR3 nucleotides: TGTGCCAGCAGCTTGGACTGGAGGGGCTCCTACAATGAGCAGTTCTTC. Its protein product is CASSLDWRGSYNEQFF.

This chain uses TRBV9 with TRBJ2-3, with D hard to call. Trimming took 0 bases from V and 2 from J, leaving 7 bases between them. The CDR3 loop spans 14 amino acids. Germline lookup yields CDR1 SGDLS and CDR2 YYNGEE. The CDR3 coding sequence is TGTGCCAGCAGCGTAGCCTCACCCACAGATACGCAGTATTTT. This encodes CASSVASPTDTQYF.

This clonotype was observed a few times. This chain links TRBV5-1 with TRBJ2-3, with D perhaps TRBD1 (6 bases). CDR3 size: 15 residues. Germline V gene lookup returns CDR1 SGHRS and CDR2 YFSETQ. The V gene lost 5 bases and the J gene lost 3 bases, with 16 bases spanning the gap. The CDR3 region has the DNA TGCGCCAGCAGGATTAAGGGGCAGGGGACAGATACGCAGTATTTT. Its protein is CASRIKGQGTDTQYF.

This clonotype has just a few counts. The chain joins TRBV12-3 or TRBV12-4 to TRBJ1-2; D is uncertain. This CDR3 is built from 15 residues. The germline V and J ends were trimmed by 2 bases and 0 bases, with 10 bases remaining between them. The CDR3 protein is CASSLSQAPNYGYTF. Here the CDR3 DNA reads TGTGCCAGCAGTTTAAGCCAGGCTCCTAACTATGGCTACACCTTC.

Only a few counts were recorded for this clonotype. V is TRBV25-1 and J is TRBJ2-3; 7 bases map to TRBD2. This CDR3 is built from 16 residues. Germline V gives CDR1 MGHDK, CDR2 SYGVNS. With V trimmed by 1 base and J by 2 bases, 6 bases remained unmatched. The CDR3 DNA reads TGTGCCAGCAGTGAATTTGGGGGAGGGTTCACAGATACGCAGTATTTT. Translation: CASSEFGGGFTDTQYF.

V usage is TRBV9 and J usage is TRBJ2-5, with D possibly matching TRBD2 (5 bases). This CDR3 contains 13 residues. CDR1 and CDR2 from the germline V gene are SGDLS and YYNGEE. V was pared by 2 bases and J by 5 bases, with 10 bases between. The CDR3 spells CASSVTMRETQYF. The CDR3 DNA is TGTGCCAGCAGCGTGACTATGCGGGAGACCCAGTACTTC.

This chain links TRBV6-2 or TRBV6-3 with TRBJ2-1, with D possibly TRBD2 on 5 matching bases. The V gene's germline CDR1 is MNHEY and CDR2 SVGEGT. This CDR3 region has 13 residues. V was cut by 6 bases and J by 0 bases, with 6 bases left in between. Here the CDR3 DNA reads TGTGCCAGCAGGACTAACTCCTACAATGAGCAGTTCTTC. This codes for CASRTNSYNEQFF.

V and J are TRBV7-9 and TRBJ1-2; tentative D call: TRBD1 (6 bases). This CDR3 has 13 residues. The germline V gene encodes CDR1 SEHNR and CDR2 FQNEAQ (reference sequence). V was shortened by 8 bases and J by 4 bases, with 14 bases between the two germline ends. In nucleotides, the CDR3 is TGTGCCAGCCGAGCAGGGGCTGGCTATGGCTACACCTTC. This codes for CASRAGAGYGYTF.

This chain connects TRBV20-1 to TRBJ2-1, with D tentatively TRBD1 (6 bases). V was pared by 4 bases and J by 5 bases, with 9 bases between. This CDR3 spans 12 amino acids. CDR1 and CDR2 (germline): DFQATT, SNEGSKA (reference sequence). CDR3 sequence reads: CSATDSNNEQFF. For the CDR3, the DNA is TGCAGTGCTACGGACAGCAACAATGAGCAGTTCTTC.

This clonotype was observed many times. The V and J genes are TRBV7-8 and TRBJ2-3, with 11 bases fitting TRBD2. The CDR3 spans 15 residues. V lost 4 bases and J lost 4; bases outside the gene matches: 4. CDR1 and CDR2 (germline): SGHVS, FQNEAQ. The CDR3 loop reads CASSSGLAESDTQYF. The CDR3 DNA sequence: TGTGCCAGCAGCTCGGGACTAGCGGAGTCAGATACGCAGTATTTT. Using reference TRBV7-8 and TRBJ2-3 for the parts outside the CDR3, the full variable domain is GAGVSQSPRYKVAKRGQDVALRCDPISGHVSLFWYQQALGQGPEFLTYFQNEAQLDKSGLPSDRFFAERPEGSVSTLKIQRTQQEDSAVYLCASSSGLAESDTQYFGPGTRLTVL.

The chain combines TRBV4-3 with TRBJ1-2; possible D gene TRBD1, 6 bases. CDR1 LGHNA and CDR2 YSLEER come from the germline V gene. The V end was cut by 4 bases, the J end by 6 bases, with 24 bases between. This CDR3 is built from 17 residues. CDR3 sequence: CASSRRKGGDKNDGYTF. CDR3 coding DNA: TGCGCCAGCAGCCGGCGGAAGGGGGGCGATAAAAATGATGGCTACACCTTC.

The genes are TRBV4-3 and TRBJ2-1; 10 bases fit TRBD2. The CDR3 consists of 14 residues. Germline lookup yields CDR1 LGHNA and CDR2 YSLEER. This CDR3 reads CAQPMRLAGEWQFF. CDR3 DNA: TGCGCTCAACCCATGCGGCTAGCGGGAGAGTGGCAGTTCTTC.

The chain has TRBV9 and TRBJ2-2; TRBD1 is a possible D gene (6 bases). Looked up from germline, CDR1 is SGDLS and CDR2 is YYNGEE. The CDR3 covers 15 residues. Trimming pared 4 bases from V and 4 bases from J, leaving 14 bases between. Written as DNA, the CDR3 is TGTGCCAGCAGCCCCGGACAGACCTTCACCGGGGAGCTGTTTTTT. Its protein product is CASSPGQTFTGELFF.

CDR3 region: CASSSITTGRYEQYF. The CDR3 DNA is TGTGCCAGCAGTTCCATTACGACAGGGCGCTACGAGCAGTACTTC. The chain carries TRBV6-5 and TRBJ2-7; 7 bases are a match to TRBD1. The germline CDR1 and CDR2 sequences are MNHEY and SVGAGI. After removal of 4 bases from V and 3 bases from J, the junction contained 9 bases not matched to a gene. This CDR3 has 15 amino acids.

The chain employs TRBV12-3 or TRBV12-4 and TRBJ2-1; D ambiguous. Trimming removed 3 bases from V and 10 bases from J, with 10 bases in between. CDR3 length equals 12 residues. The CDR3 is CASSFVGREQFF. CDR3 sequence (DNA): TGTGCCAGCAGTTTCGTAGGGCGAGAGCAGTTCTTC.

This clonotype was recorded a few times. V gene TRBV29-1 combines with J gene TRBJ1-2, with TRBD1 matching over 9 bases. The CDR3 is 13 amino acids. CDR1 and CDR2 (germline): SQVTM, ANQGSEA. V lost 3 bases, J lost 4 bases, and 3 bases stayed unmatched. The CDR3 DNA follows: TGCAGCGTTGAGTGGGACAGGGTCTATGGCTACACCTTC. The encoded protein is CSVEWDRVYGYTF. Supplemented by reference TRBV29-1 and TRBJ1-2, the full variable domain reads SAVISQKPSRDICQRGTSLTIQCQVDSQVTMMFWYRQQPGQSLTLIATANQGSEATYESGFVIDKFPISRPNLTFSTLTVSNMSPEDSSIYLCSVEWDRVYGYTFGSGTRLTVV.

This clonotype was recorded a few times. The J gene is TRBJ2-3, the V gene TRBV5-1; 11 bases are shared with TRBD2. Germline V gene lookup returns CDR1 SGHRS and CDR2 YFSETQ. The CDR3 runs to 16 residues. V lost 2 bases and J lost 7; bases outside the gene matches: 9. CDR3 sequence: CASSLPTTSGGNTQYF. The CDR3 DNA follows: TGCGCCAGCAGCTTACCTACTACTAGCGGGGGAAATACGCAGTATTTT.

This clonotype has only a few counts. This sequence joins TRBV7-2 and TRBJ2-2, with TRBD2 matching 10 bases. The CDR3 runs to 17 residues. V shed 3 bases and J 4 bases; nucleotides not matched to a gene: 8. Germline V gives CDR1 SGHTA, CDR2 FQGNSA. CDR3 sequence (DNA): TGTGCCAGCAGCTTCCGCGCTAGCGGGGGACCCACCGGGGAGCTGTTTTTT. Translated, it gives CASSFRASGGPTGELFF.

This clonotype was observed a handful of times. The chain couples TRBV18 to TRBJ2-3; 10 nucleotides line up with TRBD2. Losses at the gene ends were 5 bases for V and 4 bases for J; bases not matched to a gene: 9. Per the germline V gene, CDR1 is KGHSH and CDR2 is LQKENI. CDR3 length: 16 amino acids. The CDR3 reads CASSTSLAGTSDTQYF. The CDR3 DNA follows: TGTGCCAGCTCAACTTCACTAGCGGGAACATCAGATACGCAGTATTTT.

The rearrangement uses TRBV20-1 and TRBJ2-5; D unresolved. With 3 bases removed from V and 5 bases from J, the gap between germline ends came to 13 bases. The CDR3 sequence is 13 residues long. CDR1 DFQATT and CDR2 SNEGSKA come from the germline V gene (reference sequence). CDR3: CSARTGGWETQYF. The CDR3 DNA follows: TGCAGTGCTAGGACGGGTGGGTGGGAGACCCAGTACTTC.

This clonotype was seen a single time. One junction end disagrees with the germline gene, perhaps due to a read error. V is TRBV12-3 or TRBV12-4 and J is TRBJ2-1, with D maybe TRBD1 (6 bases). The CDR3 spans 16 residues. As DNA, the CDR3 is TGTGCCAGCAGTCCCCAGGGGACCCCCACCTACAATGAGCAGATCTTC. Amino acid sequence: CASSPQGTPTYNEQIF.

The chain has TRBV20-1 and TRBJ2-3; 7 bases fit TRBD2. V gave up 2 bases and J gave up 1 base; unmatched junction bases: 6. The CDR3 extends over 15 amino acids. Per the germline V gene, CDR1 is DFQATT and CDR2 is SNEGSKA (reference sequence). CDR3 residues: CSARYGLAGTDTQYF. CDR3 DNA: TGCAGTGCTAGATATGGGCTAGCGGGCACAGATACGCAGTATTTT.

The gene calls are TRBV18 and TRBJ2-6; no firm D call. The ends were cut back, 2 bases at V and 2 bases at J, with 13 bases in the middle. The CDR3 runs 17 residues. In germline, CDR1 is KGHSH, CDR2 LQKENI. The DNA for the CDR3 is TGTGCCAGCTCACCAGTGAACGGCTTTGCTGGGGCCAACGTCCTGACTTTC. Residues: CASSPVNGFAGANVLTF.

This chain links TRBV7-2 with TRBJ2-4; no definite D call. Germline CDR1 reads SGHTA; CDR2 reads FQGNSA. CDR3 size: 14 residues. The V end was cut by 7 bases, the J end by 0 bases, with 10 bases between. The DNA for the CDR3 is TGTGCCAGCATGCCTTCTAGAGCCAAAAACATTCAGTACTTC. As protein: CASMPSRAKNIQYF.